This TCR beta chain was found in a study of cytomegalovirus exposure and HLA in healthy donors. Use of 60 Vbeta and 13 Jbeta primers characterized the PCR. Some clones are missing from TCRdb's copy, which holds only in-frame ones; the method was immunoSEQ multiplex PCR. The sample yields 150,000 to 200,000 clones, 55% to 80% seen once. The sample holds one count of this clone. V was pared by 8 bases and J by 2 bases, with 9 bases of the junction left unmatched. The CDR3 spans 15 residues. From germline, CDR1 is SGHVS and CDR2 FQNEAQ. The rearrangement joins TRBV7-8 to TRBJ2-3; 8 nucleotides line up with TRBD1. The clonotype originates from a woman between 18 and 30 years old in good health and CMV-seropositive. The sequenced sample was PBMCs. The CDR3 coding sequence is TGTGCCAGCGAGTCGACAGGGGCATTCACAGATACGCAGTATTTT. Its protein product is CASESTGAFTDTQYF.